This T cell receptor beta chain was sequenced during a study of blood T cell repertoires in COVID-19 (dated by TCRdb to 2018 to 2021). Notes on the research overall: Samples from collaborators originated in the United States, Italy and Spain and spanned both the acute and convalescent phases of COVID-19. The prospective study material was composed of cDNA or gDNA derived from T cells, B-cell-depleted T cells, or PBMCs. The dataset comprised deeply sampled blood TCRbeta repertoires from subjects exposed to, actively infected with, or recovered from COVID-19. The repertoires were made available in a free public database intended to serve as a resource for research on the immune response to SARS-CoV-2. The samples were drawn from the first 160 participants of the ongoing ImmuneRACE study and from roughly 1,300 subjects provided by 6 global collaborators. A de-identified subject ID, COVID-19 status, age in years and sex were almost always included in the sample metadata. Where HLA class I and class II types were available, the types were taken from metadata supplied by the sample provider, not from assay-based typing.

Participants in the prospective study were aged about 18 to 95 years, lived in 20 to 25 United States geographic areas, and enrolled through a virtual design. Cohort assignment in the prospective study relied on participant-reported clinical history from a screening survey and a study questionnaire. Exposed participants were defined as having been in contact with someone with a PCR-confirmed or clinician-diagnosed COVID-19 case within 2 weeks of study entry. Each participant in the prospective study had whole blood, serum and a nasopharyngeal or oropharyngeal swab collected by mobile phlebotomists. Participants in the prospective study had the option to provide additional blood draws and questionnaires over an approximately 2-month period. Blood samples from the prospective study were shipped frozen or at room temperature prior to DNA extraction. The immunoSEQ Assay, a bias-controlled multiplex PCR, was used to amplify TCRbeta CDR3 regions from genomic DNA. Regarding the original processing steps: Nucleated cell counts per sample were estimated from amplification of reference gene primers within the assay. Sequence reads were collapsed and filtered to measure the absolute abundance of every unique TCRbeta CDR3 rearrangement. Productive Simpson clonality was computed per sample as the square root of Simpson's diversity index over productive rearrangements. Drawn from immuneACCESS, this table holds only the in-frame rearrangements with V and J called that TCRdb kept. Clones are partly lost; checked studies trace under half to an unresolved V gene and leave the rest unexplained. Clone size and V and J calls were adopted from that table, with D and trimming inferred from the DNA. The sample has almost 350,000 clones on record, almost 90% of them singletons. The top ten clonotypes cover over 1% of the sample.

The research as a whole found: Clinical and demographic metadata were provided uncurated, with the amount varying by source and participant.

As to this clone: There is no known antigen for this receptor. No clone much larger than this one lies a single base away; base qualities are absent.

The clonotype was recovered from a woman aged 30 to 39 who had been exposed to COVID-19. Sequencing used PBMCs or T cells enriched from blood (not recorded which).

The CDR3 in this case is CASSLRPATRGDNEQFF. The nucleotide sequence reads TGTGCCAGCAGCCTCCGCCCTGCGACTAGAGGAGACAATGAGCAGTTCTTC. The rearranged segments are TRBV14 and TRBJ2-1; a tentative D call is TRBD2 (6 bases match). V sheds 4 bases and J sheds 5 bases, leaving 21 bases between their ends. The CDR1 and CDR2 encoded by the germline V gene are SGHDN and FVKESK. Its CDR3 holds 17 amino acids, cysteine through phenylalanine. The kept DNA is CDR3 alone, 51 bases in frame from the first base.